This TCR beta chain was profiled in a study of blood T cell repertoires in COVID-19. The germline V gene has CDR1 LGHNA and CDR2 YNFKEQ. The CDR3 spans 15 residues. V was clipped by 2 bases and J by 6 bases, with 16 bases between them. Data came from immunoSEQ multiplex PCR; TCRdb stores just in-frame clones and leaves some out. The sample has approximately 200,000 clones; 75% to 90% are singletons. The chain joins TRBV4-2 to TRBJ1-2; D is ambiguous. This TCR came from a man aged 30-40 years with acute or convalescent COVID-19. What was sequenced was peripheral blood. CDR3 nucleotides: TGTGCCAGCAGCCAAAATCCCGACAAGTTTCATGGCTACACCTTC. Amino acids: CASSQNPDKFHGYTF.